This T cell receptor (beta chain) was profiled in a study of T-cell reconstitution after alpha-beta-depleted transplantation in children. The study's findings and limits: As was reported, about two months after transplant, alpha-beta T cells came from several hundred expanded graft clones.

Preparation of the TCRbeta library used unique molecular identifiers. TCRdb used MiXCR to reprocess the PCR reads, holding one entry per CDR3 protein. The table lists roughly 570,000 distinct CDR3 sequences, 20% to 30% of them singletons. About this clonotype itself: The antigen is unknown.

Unmatched junction bases numbered 14, after V lost 3 bases and J lost 6 bases. CDR1 is SGHAT, CDR2 FQDESV, per germline (reference sequence). The CDR3 spans 18 residues. Specimen: PBMCs, collected before TCRalphabeta/CD19-depleted stem cell transplant. This rearrangement joins TRBV11-1 to TRBJ2-1, with 10 positions matching TRBD2. This sequence originates from a boy under two years old with Wiskott-Aldrich syndrome, due to receive a stem cell transplant. The CDR3 loop is CASSFGLRAGGQFNEQFF. Written as DNA, the CDR3 is TGTGCCAGCAGCTTTGGCCTGAGAGCGGGAGGGCAATTCAATGAGCAGTTCTTC.